One sample yielded the 7 T cell receptor beta chains listed below, sequenced in a study. One entry per CDR3 protein, called by TCRdb with MiXCR from the 5' RACE reads. Among about 41,000 distinct CDR3 sequences listed, roughly 29% were seen once. Specimen: memory CD4+ T cells sorted from a lymph node. Regarding subset: memory CD4+ T cells, CD4+CD45RO+CD25-. The receptors come from a female donor with breast cancer.

The chain is built from TRBV5-1 and TRBJ1-1; no reliable D call. The V gene lost 2 bases and the J gene lost 0 bases, with 14 bases spanning the gap. The CDR3 is 16 amino acids. Per the germline V gene, CDR1 is SGHRS and CDR2 is YFSETQ. This CDR3 reads CASSFLGMPMNTEAFF. Written as DNA, the CDR3 is TGCGCCAGCAGCTTCTTAGGGATGCCCATGAACACTGAAGCTTTCTTT. Full variable domain (rest looked up from reference TRBV5-1 and TRBJ1-1): KAGVTQTPRYLIKTRGQQVTLSCSPISGHRSVSWYQQTPGQGLQFLFEYFSETQRNKGNFPGRFSGRQFSNSRSEMNVSTLELGDSALYLCASSFLGMPMNTEAFFGQGTRLTVV.

The chain joins TRBV12-3 or TRBV12-4 to TRBJ2-1; D is ambiguous. The end of the DNA is better explained by TRBJ2-7, so the J call may be wrong. CDR3 length equals 13 residues. The CDR3 DNA sequence: TGTGCCAGCGCGATCGATATAGGAGATGAGCAGTACTTC. Amino acid sequence: CASAIDIGDEQYF.

This clonotype was counted only a few times. The CDR3 is CAITRTSGGENEQFF. In DNA form, the CDR3 reads TGTGCCATCACCCGTACTAGCGGGGGAGAAAATGAGCAGTTCTTC. The chain is built from TRBV10-3 and TRBJ2-1; 11 bases fit TRBD2. Trimming removed 7 bases from V and 7 bases from J; junction bases left unmatched: 9. This CDR3 has 15 residues. Germline loops: CDR1 ENHRY, CDR2 SYGVKD.

This clonotype was observed a single time. The chain recombines TRBV4-2 with TRBJ2-1, with 9 bases lining up with TRBD2. The V and J ends lost 0 bases and 4 bases, in that order; junction bases with no gene match: 1. The V gene's germline CDR1 is LGHNA and CDR2 YNFKEQ. The length of the CDR3 is 15 residues. The CDR3 DNA is TGTGCCAGCAGCCAAGACCTAGCGGGATACAATGAGCAGTTCTTC. It yields the protein CASSQDLAGYNEQFF.

This clonotype has more than one count but fewer than ten. This sequence joins TRBV7-2 and TRBJ2-2; 8 positions agree with TRBD2. The CDR3 extends over 16 amino acids. From germline, CDR1 is SGHTA and CDR2 FQGNSA. Germline trimming cut 2 bases from V and 1 base from J; bases unmatched to any gene: 3. In DNA form, the CDR3 reads TGTGCCAGCAGCTTAACTAGCGGCCTGAACACCGGGGAGCTGTTTTTT. It encodes CASSLTSGLNTGELFF.

On this clonotype: The conserved phenylalanine or tryptophan is not found at the CDR3 terminus, so this likely reflects a read error. This chain uses TRBV7-9 with TRBJ2-1; possibly TRBD1 for D (5 bases). This CDR3 is built from 15 residues. The V end lost 1 base, the J end lost 3 bases, and 10 bases lay between the germline ends. Germline V gene sequence: CDR1 SEHNR, CDR2 FQNEAQ (reference sequence). CDR3 bases: TGTGCCAGCAGCTTAGAGCACAGGAGCTACAATGAGCAGTTCCTC. Its translation: CASSLEHRSYNEQFL.

V is TRBV27 and J is TRBJ1-1; a weak D match, TRBD1 (6 bases). V lost 5 bases to trimming and J lost 8 bases, with 21 bases between them. Germline values: CDR1 MNHEY, CDR2 SMNVEV (reference sequence). The CDR3 has 15 amino acids. CDR3 loop: CASSIHRVGSTEAFF. The CDR3 DNA reads TGTGCCAGCAGTATTCACAGGGTTGGGTCCACCGAAGCTTTCTTT.